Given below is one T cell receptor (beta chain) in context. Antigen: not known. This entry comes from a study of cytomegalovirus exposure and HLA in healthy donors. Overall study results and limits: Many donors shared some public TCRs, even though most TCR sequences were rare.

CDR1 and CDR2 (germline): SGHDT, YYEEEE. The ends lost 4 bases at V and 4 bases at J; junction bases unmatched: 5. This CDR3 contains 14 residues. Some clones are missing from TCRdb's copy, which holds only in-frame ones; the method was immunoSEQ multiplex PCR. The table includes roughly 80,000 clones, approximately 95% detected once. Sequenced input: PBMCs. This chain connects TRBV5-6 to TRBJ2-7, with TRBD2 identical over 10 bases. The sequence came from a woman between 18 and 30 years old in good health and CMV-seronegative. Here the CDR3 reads CASSTPSGSYEQYF. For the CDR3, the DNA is TGTGCCAGCAGCACCCCTAGCGGGAGTTACGAGCAGTACTTC.